The next 21 T cell receptor beta chains were all read from a single sample in a study of blood T cells in healthy people across ages. Primers used in a second PCR of roughly 6 to 12 cycles were a sample-barcoded 5' primer and a J-beta primer mix. TCRdb reanalysed the 5' RACE reads using MiXCR and keeps one entry per CDR3 protein. The profile shows over a million distinct CDR3 sequences, 55% to 75% of them singletons. The sample was blood. These receptors were obtained from a man younger than 35 in good health.

The chain uses TRBV2 and TRBJ2-1; D uncertain. V lost 2 bases and J 9 bases, leaving 11 bases between the germline ends. The germline CDR1 and CDR2 sequences are SNHLY and FYNNEI. The CDR3 is 13 residues long. The CDR3 bases are TGTGCCAGCAGTGAACTTGAGGAGCTTGAGCAGTTCTTC. Its protein product is CASSELEELEQFF.

This clonotype was seen only once. The chain has TRBV29-1 and TRBJ2-3; 7 bases align to TRBD1. Trimming took 6 bases from V and 2 from J; bases not matched to a gene: 5. CDR1 and CDR2 from the germline V gene are SQVTM and ANQGSEA. CDR3 length: 13 amino acids. The CDR3 sequence is CSVYGTATDTQYF. The CDR3, as DNA: TGCAGCGTCTATGGGACAGCCACAGATACGCAGTATTTT.

The chain carries TRBV25-1 and TRBJ1-2; maybe TRBD1 (5 bases). The CDR3 sequence is 13 residues long. Germline-derived CDR1 and CDR2 are MGHDK and SYGVNS. V lost 7 bases, J lost 4 bases, and 13 bases lay in between. CDR3 protein: CASTRDGTYGYTF. In nucleotides, the CDR3 is TGTGCCAGCACACGGGACGGAACCTATGGCTACACCTTC.

The V gene is TRBV20-1, the J gene TRBJ2-7; either TRBD1 or TRBD2 may fit D (5 bases each). V was trimmed by 2 bases and J by 0 bases, leaving 8 bases between them. The CDR3 consists of 13 residues. The germline V gene encodes CDR1 DFQATT and CDR2 SNEGSKA (reference sequence). CDR3: CSARTRGSYEQYF. The CDR3 DNA follows: TGCAGTGCTAGAACTAGGGGCTCCTACGAGCAGTACTTC.

The chain links TRBV29-1 to TRBJ2-7; D is unresolved. The CDR3 covers 13 residues. From germline, CDR1 is SQVTM and CDR2 ANQGSEA. V was clipped by 0 bases and J by 3 bases, with 9 bases between them. As DNA, the CDR3 is TGCAGCGTTGAAGAGAGCTCTAGCTACGAGCAGTACTTC. This translates into CSVEESSSYEQYF.

V is TRBV7-9 and J is TRBJ1-1; D is unresolved. CDR1 is SEHNR, CDR2 FQNEAQ, per germline (reference sequence). Trimming removed 0 bases at V and 4 bases at J, with 6 bases between. CDR3 size: 13 residues. CDR3 amino acids: CASSLAIGTEAFF. The CDR3 DNA reads TGTGCCAGCAGCTTAGCGATCGGCACTGAAGCTTTCTTT.

This clonotype was seen a handful of times. CDR3: CASSQVSVINQPQHF. In DNA form, the CDR3 reads TGCGCCAGCAGCCAAGTCTCGGTGATTAATCAGCCCCAGCATTTT. The chain couples TRBV4-1 to TRBJ1-5; D unresolved. This CDR3 contains 15 residues. Germline CDR1 is MGHRA and CDR2 is YSYEKL. Trimming removed 1 base from V and 4 bases from J, with 11 bases in between.

A single count supports this clonotype. This rearrangement joins TRBV6-6 to TRBJ2-3; D possibly uses TRBD1 or TRBD2 (6 bases each). V was clipped by 7 bases and J by 4 bases, with 18 bases between them. There are 15 residues in the CDR3. Looked up from germline, CDR1 is MNHNY and CDR2 is SVGAGI (reference sequence). In nucleotides, the CDR3 is TGTGCCAGCACCCCCGGGACAAGACTAGCAGATACGCAGTATTTT. Its translation is CASTPGTRLADTQYF.

The chain couples TRBV29-1 to TRBJ2-6; the D gene is possibly TRBD2 (5 bases). CDR1 is SQVTM, CDR2 ANQGSEA, per germline. The V gene lost 1 base and the J gene lost 0 bases, with 7 bases spanning the gap. The CDR3 sequence is 15 residues long. The CDR3 DNA sequence: TGCAGCGTTGAAGGTAGCGACTCTGGGGCCAACGTCCTGACTTTC. Translated: CSVEGSDSGANVLTF.

V gene TRBV7-9 combines with J gene TRBJ1-6; TRBD1 matches at 8 bases. This CDR3 is built from 16 residues. CDR1 and CDR2 from the germline V gene are SEHNR and FQNEAQ (reference sequence). The V and J ends lost 4 bases and 6 bases, in that order; junction bases with no gene match: 8. CDR3 bases: TGTGCCAGCAGCTCGGACCAGGGGGCGGGTAATTCACCCCTCCACTTT. This gives the protein CASSSDQGAGNSPLHF.

V is TRBV5-1 and J is TRBJ1-2; D gene uncertain. Germline V gene lookup returns CDR1 SGHRS and CDR2 YFSETQ. V lost 0 bases and J lost 5, with 8 bases in between. The CDR3 is made up of 13 amino acids. CDR3 region: CASSLDWSYGYTF. CDR3 nucleotide sequence: TGCGCCAGCAGCTTGGATTGGAGTTATGGCTACACCTTC.

The chain employs TRBV12-3 or TRBV12-4 and TRBJ1-2, with D possibly being TRBD1 (5 bases). The CDR3 has 15 amino acids. Deletions cut 4 bases from V and 4 bases from J, with 16 bases between. In DNA, the CDR3 is TGTGCCAGCAGTTATCCAGCGCGCGGGACCTATGGCTACACCTTC. Protein sequence: CASSYPARGTYGYTF.

The rearrangement links TRBV9 to TRBJ2-7; D not certain. Trimming took off 6 bases at V and 0 bases at J, with 13 bases between the two ends. The germline CDR1 and CDR2 sequences are SGDLS and YYNGEE. The CDR3 spans 14 residues. Here the CDR3 reads CASNVNDFSYEQYF. The CDR3 DNA is TGTGCCAGCAACGTTAATGACTTCTCCTACGAGCAGTACTTC.

This clonotype appeared a few times. The J gene is TRBJ2-5, the V gene TRBV5-1; 12 bases are shared with TRBD2. Germline values: CDR1 SGHRS, CDR2 YFSETQ. This CDR3 region has 14 residues. With 5 bases clipped from V and 5 bases from J, the junction kept 4 bases outside the gene matches. CDR3 loop: CASRPLAGGETQYF. The CDR3 DNA reads TGCGCCAGCAGACCACTAGCGGGGGGTGAGACCCAGTACTTC.

This clonotype was detected a few times. The rearrangement joins TRBV25-1 to TRBJ2-1; 11 bases match TRBD1. There are 17 residues in the CDR3. The V and J ends lost 3 bases and 0 bases, in that order; junction bases with no gene match: 4. Germline loops: CDR1 MGHDK, CDR2 SYGVNS. The CDR3 coding sequence is TGTGCCAGCAGTGATAGGGACAGGGGGAACTCCTACAATGAGCAGTTCTTC. This sequence encodes CASSDRDRGNSYNEQFF.

V gene TRBV25-1 combines with J gene TRBJ1-1; maybe TRBD1 (5 bases). Germline lookup yields CDR1 MGHDK and CDR2 SYGVNS. V lost 8 bases and J 2 bases, leaving 9 bases between the germline ends. The CDR3 covers 12 residues. The CDR3 DNA reads as TGTGCCAGCTGGGGGTTTAACACTGAAGCTTTCTTT. It yields the protein CASWGFNTEAFF.

This clonotype was seen only a few times. This rearrangement joins TRBV29-1 to TRBJ2-7; tentative D call: TRBD1 (6 bases). Germline lookup yields CDR1 SQVTM and CDR2 ANQGSEA. The CDR3 is 13 amino acids. Trimming took off 4 bases at V and 1 base at J, with 11 bases between the two ends. CDR3: CSVAQGRSYEQYF. The CDR3, as DNA: TGCAGCGTTGCCCAGGGGAGATCCTACGAGCAGTACTTC.

This rearrangement joins TRBV9 to TRBJ2-7; the D is unclear. Looked up from germline, CDR1 is SGDLS and CDR2 is YYNGEE. The V end lost 1 base, the J end lost 0 bases, and 14 bases lay between the germline ends. CDR3 length equals 16 residues. The DNA of the CDR3 is TGTGCCAGCAGCGTATCGGCCAGGCAGGCCTCCTACGAGCAGTACTTC. It is translated as CASSVSARQASYEQYF.

The chain carries TRBV3-1 and TRBJ1-1; 7 bases are a match to TRBD1. The V segment lost 4 bases and the J segment 10 bases; nucleotides outside the gene matches: 12. Looked up from germline, CDR1 is LGHDT and CDR2 is YNNKEL (reference sequence). The CDR3 sequence is 14 residues long. CDR3 amino acids: CASSPPGGDSAAFF. DNA of the CDR3: TGTGCCAGCAGCCCGCCCGGGGGGGACAGTGCAGCTTTCTTT.

V gene TRBV7-7 combines with J gene TRBJ2-6; D might be TRBD1 or TRBD2, each matching 5 bases. The CDR3 loop spans 17 amino acids. CDR1 is SSHAT, CDR2 FNYEAQ, per germline (reference sequence). The chain's CDR3 is CAIEDRLNRSGANVLTF. The CDR3 region has the DNA TGTGCAATTGAAGACAGACTAAACCGCTCTGGGGCCAACGTCCTGACTTTC.

CDR3 nucleotides: TGTGCCAGCTCACCGGCGGGTACTTCCAATCAGCCCCAGCATTTT. This encodes CASSPAGTSNQPQHF. This rearrangement joins TRBV18 to TRBJ1-5; D gene ambiguous. The CDR3 contains 15 residues. V was clipped by 3 bases and J by 3 bases, with 12 bases between them. Germline V lookup: CDR1 KGHSH, CDR2 LQKENI.